The clone carrying this T cell receptor (beta chain) was counted ten times or more. Its antigen is unidentified. The data belong to a study of T-cell reconstitution after alpha-beta-depleted transplantation in children. Preparation of the TCRbeta library involved a method that used unique molecular identifiers. TCRdb used MiXCR to reprocess the PCR reads, holding one entry per CDR3 protein. The sample holds 100,000 or so distinct CDR3 sequences, 20% to 25% seen once. The study, taken as a whole, reports: Several patients had high TCRbeta diversity at day 60; it came from surviving recipient T cells and thymic progenitors. About two months after transplant, alpha-beta T cells reportedly came from several hundred expanded graft clones. It was newly produced T cells that mostly accounted for T-cell counts and diversity one year after transplant.

CDR1 DFQATT and CDR2 SNEGSKA come from the germline V gene (reference sequence). The CDR3 has 14 amino acids. V lost 2 bases to trimming and J lost 6 bases, with 14 bases between them. V gene TRBV20-1 combines with J gene TRBJ2-1, with a weak D call TRBD1 (6 bases). The sequencing used PBMCs, collected before TCRalphabeta/CD19-depleted stem cell transplant. The receptor was isolated from a boy aged 2 to 9 with acute lymphoblastic leukemia, due to receive a stem cell transplant. CDR3 amino acids: CSARLQTGSNEQFF. CDR3 sequence (DNA): TGCAGTGCTAGATTACAGACAGGTTCCAATGAGCAGTTCTTC.